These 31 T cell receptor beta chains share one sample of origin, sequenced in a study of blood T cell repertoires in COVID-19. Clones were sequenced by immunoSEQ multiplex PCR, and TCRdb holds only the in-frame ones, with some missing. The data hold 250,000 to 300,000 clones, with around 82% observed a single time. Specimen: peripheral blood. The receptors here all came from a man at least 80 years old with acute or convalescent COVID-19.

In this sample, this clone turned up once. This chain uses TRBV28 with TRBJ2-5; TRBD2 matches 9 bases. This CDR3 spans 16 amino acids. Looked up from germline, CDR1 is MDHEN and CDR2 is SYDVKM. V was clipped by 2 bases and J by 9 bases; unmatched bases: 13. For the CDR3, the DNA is TGTGCCAGCAGTTTAGTAGTGGGTAGCGGGAGATTGGCCCAGTACTTC. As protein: CASSLVVGSGRLAQYF.

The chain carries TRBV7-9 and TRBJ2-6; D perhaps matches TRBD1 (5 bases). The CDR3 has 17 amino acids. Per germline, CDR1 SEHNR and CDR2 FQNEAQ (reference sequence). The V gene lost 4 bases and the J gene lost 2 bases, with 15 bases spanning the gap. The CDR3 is CASSYGQLGAGANVLTF. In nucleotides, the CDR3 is TGTGCCAGCAGCTACGGACAATTAGGGGCTGGGGCCAACGTCCTGACTTTC.

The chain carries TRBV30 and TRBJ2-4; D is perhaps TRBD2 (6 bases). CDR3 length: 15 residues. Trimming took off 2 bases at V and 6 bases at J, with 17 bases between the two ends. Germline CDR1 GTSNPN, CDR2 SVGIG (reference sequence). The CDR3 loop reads CAWSPGGTFGNIQYF. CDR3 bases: TGTGCCTGGAGTCCCGGGGGTACCTTCGGAAACATTCAGTACTTC. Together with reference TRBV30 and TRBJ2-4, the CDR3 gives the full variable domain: SQTIHQWPATLVQPVGSPLSLECTVEGTSNPNLYWYRQAAGRGLQLLFYSVGIGQISSEVPQNLSASRPQDRQFILSSKKLLLSDSGFYLCAWSPGGTFGNIQYFGAGTRLSVL.

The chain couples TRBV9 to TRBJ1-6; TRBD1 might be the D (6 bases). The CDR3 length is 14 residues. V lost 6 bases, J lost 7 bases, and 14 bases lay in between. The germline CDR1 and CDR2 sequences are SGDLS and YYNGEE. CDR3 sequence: CASTTTGLNSPLHF. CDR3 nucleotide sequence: TGTGCCAGCACCACAACAGGGTTGAATTCACCCCTCCACTTT.

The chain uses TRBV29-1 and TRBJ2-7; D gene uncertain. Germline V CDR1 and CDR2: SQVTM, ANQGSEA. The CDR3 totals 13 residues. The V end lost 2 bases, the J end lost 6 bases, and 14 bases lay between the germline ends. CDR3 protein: CSVELSARSEQYF. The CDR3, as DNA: TGCAGCGTTGAACTTTCTGCCCGCAGCGAGCAGTACTTC.

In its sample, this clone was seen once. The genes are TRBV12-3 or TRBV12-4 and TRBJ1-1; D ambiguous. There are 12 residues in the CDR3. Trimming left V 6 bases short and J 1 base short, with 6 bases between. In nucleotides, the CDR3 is TGTGCCAGCAGCGAACAGAACACTGAAGCTTTCTTT. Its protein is CASSEQNTEAFF.

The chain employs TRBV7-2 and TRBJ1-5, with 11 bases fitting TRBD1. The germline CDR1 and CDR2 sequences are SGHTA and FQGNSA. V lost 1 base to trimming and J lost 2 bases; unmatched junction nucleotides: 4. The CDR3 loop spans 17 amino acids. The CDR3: CASSLGGTGGGNQPQHF. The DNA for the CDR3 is TGTGCCAGCAGCTTAGGTGGGACAGGGGGAGGCAATCAGCCCCAGCATTTT.

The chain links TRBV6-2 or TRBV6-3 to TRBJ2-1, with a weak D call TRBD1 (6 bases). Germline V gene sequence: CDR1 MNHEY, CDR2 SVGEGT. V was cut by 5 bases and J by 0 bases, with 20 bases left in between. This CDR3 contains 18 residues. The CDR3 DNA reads TGTGCCAGCAGTCGGACGGTCCAGGGGCCTACCTCCTACAATGAGCAGTTCTTC. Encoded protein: CASSRTVQGPTSYNEQFF.

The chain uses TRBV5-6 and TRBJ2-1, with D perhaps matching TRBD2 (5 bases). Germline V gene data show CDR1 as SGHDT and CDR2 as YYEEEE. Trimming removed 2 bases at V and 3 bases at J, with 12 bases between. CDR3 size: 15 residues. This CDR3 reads CASSLRGGNYNEQFF. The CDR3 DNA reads TGTGCCAGCAGCTTACGGGGTGGGAACTACAATGAGCAGTTCTTC. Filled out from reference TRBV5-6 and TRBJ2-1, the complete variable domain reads DAGVTQSPTHLIKTRGQQVTLRCSPKSGHDTVSWYQQALGQGPQFIFQYYEEEERQRGNFPDRFSGHQFPNYSSELNVNALLLGDSALYLCASSLRGGNYNEQFFGPGTRLTVL.

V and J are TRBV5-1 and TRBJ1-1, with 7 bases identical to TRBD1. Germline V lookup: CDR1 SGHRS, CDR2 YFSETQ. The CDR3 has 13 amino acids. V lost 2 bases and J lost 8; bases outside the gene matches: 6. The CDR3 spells CASSFDRASEAFF. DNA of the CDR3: TGCGCCAGCAGCTTCGACAGGGCGTCGGAAGCTTTCTTT.

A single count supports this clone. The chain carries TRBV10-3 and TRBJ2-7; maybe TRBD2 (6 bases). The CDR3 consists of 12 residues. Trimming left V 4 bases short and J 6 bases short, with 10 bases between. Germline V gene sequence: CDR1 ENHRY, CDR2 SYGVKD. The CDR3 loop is CAISGGVSEQYF. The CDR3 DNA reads TGTGCCATCAGTGGGGGGGTATCCGAGCAGTACTTC.

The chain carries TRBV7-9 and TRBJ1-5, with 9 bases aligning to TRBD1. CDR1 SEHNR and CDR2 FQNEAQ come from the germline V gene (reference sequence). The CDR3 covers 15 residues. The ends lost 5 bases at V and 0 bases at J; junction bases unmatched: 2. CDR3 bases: TGTGCCAGCAGCGGACAGGGGATTAGCAATCAGCCCCAGCATTTT. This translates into CASSGQGISNQPQHF. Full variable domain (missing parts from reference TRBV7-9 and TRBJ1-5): DTGVSQNPRHKITKRGQNVTFRCDPISEHNRLYWYRQTLGQGPEFLTYFQNEAQLEKSRLLSDRFSAERPKGSFSTLEIQRTEQGDSAMYLCASSGQGISNQPQHFGDGTRLSIL.

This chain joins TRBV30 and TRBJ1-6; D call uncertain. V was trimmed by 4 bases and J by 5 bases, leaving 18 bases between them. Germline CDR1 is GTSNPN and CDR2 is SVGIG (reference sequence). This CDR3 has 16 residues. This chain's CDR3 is CAWTVDGSTNNSPLHF. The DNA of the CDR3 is TGTGCCTGGACCGTGGACGGGAGCACCAATAATTCACCCCTCCACTTT.

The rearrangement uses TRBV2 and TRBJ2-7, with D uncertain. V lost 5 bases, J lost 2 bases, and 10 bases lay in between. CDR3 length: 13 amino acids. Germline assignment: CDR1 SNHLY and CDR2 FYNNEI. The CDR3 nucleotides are TGTGCCAGCAGTTACATAATCCCCTACGAGCAGTACTTC. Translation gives CASSYIIPYEQYF.

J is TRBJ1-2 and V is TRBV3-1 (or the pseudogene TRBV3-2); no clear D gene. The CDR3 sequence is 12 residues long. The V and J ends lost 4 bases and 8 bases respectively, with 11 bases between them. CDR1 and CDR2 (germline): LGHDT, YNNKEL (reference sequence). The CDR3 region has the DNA TGTGCCAGCAGCCCAGGCACTCGAGGCTACACCTTC. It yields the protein CASSPGTRGYTF.

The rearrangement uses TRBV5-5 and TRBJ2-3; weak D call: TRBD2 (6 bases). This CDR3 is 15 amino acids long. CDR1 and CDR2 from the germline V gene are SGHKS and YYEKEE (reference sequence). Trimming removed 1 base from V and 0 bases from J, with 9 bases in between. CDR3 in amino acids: CASSLTGVSTDTQYF. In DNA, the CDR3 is TGTGCCAGCAGCTTGACGGGGGTTAGCACAGATACGCAGTATTTT.

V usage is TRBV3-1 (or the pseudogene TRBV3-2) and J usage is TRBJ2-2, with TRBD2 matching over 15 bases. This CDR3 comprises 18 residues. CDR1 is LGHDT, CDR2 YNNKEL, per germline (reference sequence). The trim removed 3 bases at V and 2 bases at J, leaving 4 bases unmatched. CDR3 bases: TGTGCCAGCAGCCATACGGGACTAGCGGGGGGCAACACCGGGGAGCTGTTTTTT. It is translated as CASSHTGLAGGNTGELFF.

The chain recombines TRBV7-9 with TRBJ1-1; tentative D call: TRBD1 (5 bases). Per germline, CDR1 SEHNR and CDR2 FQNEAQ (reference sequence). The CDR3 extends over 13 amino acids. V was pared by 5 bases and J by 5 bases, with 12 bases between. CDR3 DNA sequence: TGTGCCAGCAGCCTTGACAGCTGGACTGAAGCTTTCTTT. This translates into CASSLDSWTEAFF.

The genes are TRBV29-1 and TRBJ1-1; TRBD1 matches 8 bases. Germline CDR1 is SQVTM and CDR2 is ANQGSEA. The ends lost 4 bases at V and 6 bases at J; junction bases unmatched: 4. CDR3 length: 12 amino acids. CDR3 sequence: CSVGQGRAEAFF. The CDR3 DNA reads TGCAGCGTTGGACAGGGGAGGGCTGAAGCTTTCTTT.

This CDR3 is CASSQDWGSGTLNIQYF. As DNA, the CDR3 is TGTGCCAGCAGCCAAGATTGGGGTAGCGGGACCCTAAACATTCAGTACTTC. J is TRBJ2-4 and V is TRBV3-1 (or the pseudogene TRBV3-2); TRBD2 aligns across 8 bases. The CDR3 runs to 17 residues. V gave up 0 bases and J gave up 6 bases; unmatched junction bases: 10. CDR1 and CDR2 from the germline V gene are LGHDT and YNNKEL (reference sequence).

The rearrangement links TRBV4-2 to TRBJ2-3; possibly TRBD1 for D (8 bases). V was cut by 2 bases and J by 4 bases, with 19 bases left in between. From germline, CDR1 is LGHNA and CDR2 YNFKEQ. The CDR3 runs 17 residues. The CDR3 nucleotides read TGTGCCAGCAGCCAAAAAGTGACAGGGGAGGGGCCAGATACGCAGTATTTT. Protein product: CASSQKVTGEGPDTQYF.

CDR3 DNA sequence: TGTGCCAGCAAAAATACAGGGGGAGCTCAGCCCCAGCATTTT. This codes for CASKNTGGAQPQHF. The rearrangement uses TRBV28 and TRBJ1-5; 8 bases are a match to TRBD1. V shed 7 bases and J 6 bases; nucleotides not matched to a gene: 8. From germline, CDR1 is MDHEN and CDR2 SYDVKM. CDR3 length: 14 residues.

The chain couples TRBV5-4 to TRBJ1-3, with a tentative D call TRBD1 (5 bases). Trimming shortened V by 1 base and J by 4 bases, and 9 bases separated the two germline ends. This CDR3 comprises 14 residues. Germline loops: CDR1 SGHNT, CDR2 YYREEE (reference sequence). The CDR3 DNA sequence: TGTGCCAGCAGCTTGCAGGGCGCGGGAAACACCATATATTTT. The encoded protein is CASSLQGAGNTIYF.

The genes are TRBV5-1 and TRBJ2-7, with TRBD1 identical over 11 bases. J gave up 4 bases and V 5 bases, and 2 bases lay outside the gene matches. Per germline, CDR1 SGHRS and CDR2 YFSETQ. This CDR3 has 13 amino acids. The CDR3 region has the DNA TGCGCCAGCAGGGGACAGGGGGGATACGAGCAGTACTTC. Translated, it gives CASRGQGGYEQYF.

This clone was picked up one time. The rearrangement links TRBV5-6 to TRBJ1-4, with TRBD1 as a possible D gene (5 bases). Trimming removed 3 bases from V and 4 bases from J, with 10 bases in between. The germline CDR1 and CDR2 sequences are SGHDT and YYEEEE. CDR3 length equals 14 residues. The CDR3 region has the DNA TGTGCCAGCAGCTCGGCAGGGCTTAATGAAAAACTGTTTTTT. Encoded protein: CASSSAGLNEKLFF.

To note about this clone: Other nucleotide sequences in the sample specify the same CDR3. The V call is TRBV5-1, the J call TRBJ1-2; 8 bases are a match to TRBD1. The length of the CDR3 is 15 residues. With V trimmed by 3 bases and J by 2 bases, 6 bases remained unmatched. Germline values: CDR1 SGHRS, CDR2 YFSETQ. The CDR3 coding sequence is TGCGCCAGCAGCTCCGGACAGGGAGGAAACTATGGCTACACCTTC. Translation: CASSSGQGGNYGYTF.

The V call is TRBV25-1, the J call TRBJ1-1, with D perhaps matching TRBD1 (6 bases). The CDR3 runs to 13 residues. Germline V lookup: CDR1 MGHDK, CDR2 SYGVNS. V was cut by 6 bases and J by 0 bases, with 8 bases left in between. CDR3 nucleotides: TGTGCCAGCAGAAGACAGGTGAACACTGAAGCTTTCTTT. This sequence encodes CASRRQVNTEAFF.

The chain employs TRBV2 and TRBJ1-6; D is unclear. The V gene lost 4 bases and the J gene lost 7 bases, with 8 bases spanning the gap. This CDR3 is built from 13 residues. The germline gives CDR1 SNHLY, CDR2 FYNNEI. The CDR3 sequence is CASSGSENSPLHF. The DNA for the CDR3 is TGTGCCAGCAGTGGTTCGGAGAATTCACCCCTCCACTTT.

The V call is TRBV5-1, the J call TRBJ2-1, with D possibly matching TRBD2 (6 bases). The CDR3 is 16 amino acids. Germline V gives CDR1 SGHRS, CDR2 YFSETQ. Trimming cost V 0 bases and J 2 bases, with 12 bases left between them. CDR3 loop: CASSLDESGAYNEQFF. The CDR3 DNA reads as TGCGCCAGCAGCTTGGACGAGTCGGGAGCCTACAATGAGCAGTTCTTC.

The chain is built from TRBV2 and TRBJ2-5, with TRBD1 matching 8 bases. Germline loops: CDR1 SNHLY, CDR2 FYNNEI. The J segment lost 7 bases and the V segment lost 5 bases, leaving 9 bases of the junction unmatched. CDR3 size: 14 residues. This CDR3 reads CASSPRTGSTTQYF. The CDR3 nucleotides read TGTGCCAGCAGTCCGAGGACAGGGAGCACGACCCAGTACTTC.

The chain's CDR3 is CASSIAGGWRTGELFF. The CDR3 nucleotides are TGTGCCAGTAGTATAGCGGGGGGATGGCGGACCGGGGAGCTGTTTTTT. The J gene is TRBJ2-2, the V gene TRBV19; 7 bases fit TRBD2. Looked up from germline, CDR1 is LNHDA and CDR2 is SQIVND (reference sequence). The J segment lost 5 bases and the V segment lost 1 base, leaving 7 bases of the junction unmatched. The CDR3 consists of 16 residues. Complete variable domain (other parts from reference TRBV19 and TRBJ2-2): DGGITQSPKYLFRKEGQNVTLSCEQNLNHDAMYWYRQDPGQGLRLIYYSQIVNDFQKGDIAEGYSVSREKKESFPLTVTSAQKNPTAFYLCASSIAGGWRTGELFFGEGSRLTVL.